This T cell receptor (beta chain) was retrieved from a study of control samples from healthy donors and cancer patients. Here immunoSEQ multiplex PCR was the method, and the copy in TCRdb shows in-frame clones only, minus some. The table shows around 110,000 clones, with 88% occurring only once. This CDR3 is 14 amino acids long. The V gene's germline CDR1 is SNHLY and CDR2 FYNNEI. The V segment lost 7 bases and the J segment 7 bases; nucleotides outside the gene matches: 8. The sample comprised blood. This clonotype originated in a woman aged 70-85 years in good health. The V and J genes are TRBV2 and TRBJ2-2, with 8 bases fitting TRBD1. DNA for the CDR3: TGTGCCAGCACCCCACCCGACAGGGGCGGGGAGCTGTTTTTT. Amino acids: CASTPPDRGGELFF.